This paragraph reports one TCR beta chain. What it binds is not known. V was trimmed by 4 bases and J by 2 bases, leaving 13 bases between them. Germline V gives CDR1 MGHRA, CDR2 YSYEKL. This CDR3 is 15 amino acids long. This entry comes from a study of CD8 T cells in Susac syndrome. Overall study: Susac syndrome patients were untreated, on corticosteroids with some adding intravenous immunoglobulin, or on intravenous immunoglobulin only. Overall study findings and caveats: Peak Susac CD8+ clonal expansion was seen in TEMRA cells and active patients.

Sequencing of TCR beta was carried out in blood CD8+ and CD4+ T cells. Reverse transcription of roughly 0.45 to 1 ug RNA used random hexamers. Amplification of TCR beta CDR3 across 54 Vbeta and 13 Jbeta was performed with immunoSEQ multiplex PCR. In TCRdb, the immunoSEQ multiplex PCR reads were re-called with MiXCR into one record per CDR3 protein. The table lists about 190,000 distinct CDR3 sequences, roughly 94% of them singletons. The clonotype originates from a human donor with Susac syndrome. V usage is TRBV4-1 and J usage is TRBJ2-3; no reliable D call. Sequencing was carried out using CD8+ T cells from PBMCs. CDR3 nucleotide sequence: TGCGCCAGCAGCCTTGAGTCACGGCTCACAGATACGCAGTATTTT. Translated: CASSLESRLTDTQYF.